This T cell receptor beta chain was recorded in a study of tumor-infiltrating lymphocytes in primary liver carcinoma. Across the study: All patients, whether men or women, fell within 30 to 69 years of age.

The study co-extracted DNA and RNA from roughly 20-30 mg of unsorted bulk tissue. This clonotype occurred once. Given the absence of the conserved phenylalanine or tryptophan at the CDR3 end, a read error is likely. The CDR3 totals 18 residues. The V gene's germline CDR1 is SGHNT and CDR2 YENEEA. Unmatched junction bases numbered 14, after V lost 5 bases and J lost 3 bases. Reverse transcription of 450 to 500 ng total RNA with a constant-region primer produced TCR beta cDNA. Researchers made the TCR beta libraries by running three nested multiplex PCR rounds with slightly modified ARM-PCR. The first two PCR rounds, roughly 10 cycles each, used TRBV1-TRBV30 forward primers and a C-beta reverse primer. TCRdb called the multiplex PCR reads again in MiXCR, with one record for every CDR3 protein. The table has 80,000 or so distinct CDR3 sequences, around 75% seen once.

V gene TRBV11-3 combines with J gene TRBJ2-1, with 9 positions matching TRBD2. This TCR came from a woman aged 55-70 years with primary liver carcinoma and hepatitis B virus infection. Input material: liver tumor tissue from sampling region 4. Subset noted: tumor region T4, right-lateral pole. CDR3 sequence reads: CASSLSQGGRAGYNEQFL. The CDR3 DNA follows: TGTGCCAGCAGCCTAAGTCAAGGCGGGAGGGCCGGCTACAATGAGCAGTTCTTA.